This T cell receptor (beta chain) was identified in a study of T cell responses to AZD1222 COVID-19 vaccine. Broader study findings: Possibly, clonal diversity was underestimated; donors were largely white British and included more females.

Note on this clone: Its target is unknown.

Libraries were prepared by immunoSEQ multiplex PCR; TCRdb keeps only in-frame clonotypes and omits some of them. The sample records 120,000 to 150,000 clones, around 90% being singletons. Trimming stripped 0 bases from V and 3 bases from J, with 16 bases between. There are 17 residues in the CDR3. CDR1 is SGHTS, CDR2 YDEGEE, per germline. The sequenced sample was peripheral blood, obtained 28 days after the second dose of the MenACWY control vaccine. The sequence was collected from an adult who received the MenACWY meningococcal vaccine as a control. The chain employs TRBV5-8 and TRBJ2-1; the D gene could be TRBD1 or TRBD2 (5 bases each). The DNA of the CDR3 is TGTGCCAGCAGCTTGGCCTTTCAGGGAGTGGACTACAATGAGCAGTTCTTC. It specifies CASSLAFQGVDYNEQFF.